One and the same sample provided the 9 T cell receptor beta chains below, sequenced in a study of cytomegalovirus exposure and HLA in healthy donors. PCR was performed using 60 Vbeta and 13 Jbeta primers. Data came from immunoSEQ multiplex PCR; TCRdb stores just in-frame clones and leaves some out. The table includes approximately 170,000 clones, around three quarters detected once. Input material: PBMCs. The origin of the receptors is a middle-aged man in good health and CMV-seronegative.

The rearrangement uses TRBV6-4 and TRBJ1-2, with 7 positions matching TRBD1. V lost 3 bases and J lost 4; bases outside the gene matches: 2. The CDR3 extends over 13 amino acids. Germline CDR1 is MRHNA and CDR2 is SNTAGT. Here the CDR3 reads CASSEWDSYGYTF. Written as DNA, the CDR3 is TGTGCCAGCAGTGAATGGGACAGCTATGGCTACACCTTC.

The V gene is TRBV7-2, the J gene TRBJ1-5; D not certain. The V end was cut by 1 base, the J end by 8 bases, with 12 bases between. The CDR3 covers 14 residues. Germline V gene sequence: CDR1 SGHTA, CDR2 FQGNSA. CDR3 protein: CASSLGPPGKPQHF. DNA for the CDR3: TGTGCCAGCAGCTTAGGTCCGCCGGGGAAGCCCCAGCATTTT.

The chain employs TRBV4-1 and TRBJ1-2, with TRBD1 matching over 8 bases. The junction had 8 bases not matched to a gene; V was cut back by 3 bases and J by 8 bases. Looked up from germline, CDR1 is MGHRA and CDR2 is YSYEKL. The CDR3 spans 14 residues. CDR3 protein: CASSQGTGLLGYTF. The CDR3 DNA reads as TGCGCCAGCAGCCAGGGGACAGGCCTTTTAGGCTACACCTTC.

Turning to this clone: Mismatch with germline at one junction end may stem from a read error. This chain links TRBV7-9 with TRBJ2-7; D not certain. The CDR3 spans 16 residues. Germline V CDR1 and CDR2: SEHNR, FQNEAQ (reference sequence). The CDR3, as DNA: TGTTCCAGCAGCTTACCACCCGGTTCAATAAACTACGAGCAGTACTTC. Encoded protein: CSSSLPPGSINYEQYF.

The gene calls are TRBV20-1 and TRBJ1-2; no clear D. The CDR3 spans 11 residues. Germline V gives CDR1 DFQATT, CDR2 SNEGSKA (reference sequence). The CDR3 here is CSSGGSRGYTF. CDR3 in DNA: TGCAGCTCGGGAGGGTCCCGGGGCTACACCTTC.

The chain has TRBV7-6 and TRBJ1-5; D is uncertain. The ends were cut back, 5 bases at V and 3 bases at J, with 8 bases in the middle. The length of the CDR3 is 13 residues. Germline values: CDR1 SGHVS, CDR2 FNYEAQ. The chain's CDR3 is CASSLDNNQPQHF. Written as DNA, the CDR3 is TGTGCCAGCAGCCTCGACAACAATCAGCCCCAGCATTTT.

The chain has TRBV27 and TRBJ2-3; D is possibly TRBD2 (6 bases). Trimming shortened V by 5 bases and J by 3 bases, and 15 bases separated the two germline ends. CDR1 and CDR2 from the germline V gene are MNHEY and SMNVEV (reference sequence). This CDR3 region has 15 residues. The CDR3 loop is CASSPRLVRTDTQYF. The CDR3 DNA follows: TGTGCCAGCAGTCCTCGACTAGTAAGAACAGATACGCAGTATTTT.

This chain uses TRBV6-1 with TRBJ2-7; the match to TRBD2 covers 12 bases. The J segment lost 0 bases and the V segment lost 0 bases, leaving 3 bases of the junction unmatched. Germline CDR1 and CDR2: MNHNS and SASEGT. The CDR3 totals 17 residues. The CDR3 sequence: CASSEALAGGLSYEQYV. CDR3 coding DNA: TGTGCCAGCAGTGAAGCCCTAGCGGGAGGGCTCTCCTACGAGCAGTACGTC.

The chain links TRBV19 to TRBJ1-3; no clear D. The V gene's germline CDR1 is LNHDA and CDR2 SQIVND (reference sequence). V lost 5 bases and J lost 0, with 11 bases in between. CDR3 length: 15 residues. Here the CDR3 DNA reads TGTGCCAGTAGTTCTTATACGGGCTCTGGAAACACCATATATTTT. Protein product: CASSSYTGSGNTIYF.